Following are 27 T cell receptor beta chains from one sample sequenced in a study of early T cells in non-severe SARS-CoV-2 infection. Each CDR3 protein is one row after TCRdb ran MiXCR on the 5' RACE reads. Of 43,000 or so distinct CDR3 sequences in the sample, 4% were seen once. The sequencing input was whole blood. These receptors were collected from an adult who was a healthcare worker with PCR-confirmed SARS-CoV-2 infection or an uninfected control (not recorded which).

The sample holds a few counts of this clonotype. The J gene is TRBJ1-1, the V gene TRBV5-1; perhaps TRBD1 as D (6 bases). The CDR3 runs 12 residues. Germline lookup yields CDR1 SGHRS and CDR2 YFSETQ. The V end was cut by 5 bases, the J end by 5 bases, with 10 bases between. This CDR3 is CASSTQGTEAFF. CDR3 DNA sequence: TGCGCCAGCAGTACGCAGGGGACTGAAGCTTTCTTT. The full variable domain, in which reference TRBV5-1 and TRBJ1-1 provide the parts outside the CDR3, is KAGVTQTPRYLIKTRGQQVTLSCSPISGHRSVSWYQQTPGQGLQFLFEYFSETQRNKGNFPGRFSGRQFSNSRSEMNVSTLELGDSALYLCASSTQGTEAFFGQGTRLTVV.

There are a few counts of this clonotype. CDR3 in DNA: TGTGCCAGCAGCCAACAAGTTTCGGATGGCTACACCTTC. Its protein product is CASSQQVSDGYTF. This sequence joins TRBV3-1 and TRBJ1-2, with no clear D. CDR3 size: 13 residues. Germline loops: CDR1 LGHDT, CDR2 YNNKEL (reference sequence). V lost 2 bases to trimming and J lost 6 bases, with 10 bases between them.

The sample holds many counts of this clonotype. The V gene is TRBV11-2, the J gene TRBJ2-7; 7 bases fit TRBD1. The germline V gene has CDR1 SGHAT and CDR2 FQNNGV. This CDR3 comprises 13 residues. V dropped 3 bases and J dropped 2; count of bases not matched to a gene: 1. For the CDR3, the DNA is TGTGCCAGCAGCTTCGGACAGGCCTACGAGCAGTACTTC. Its translation is CASSFGQAYEQYF. The variable domain in full, with the rest retrieved from reference TRBV11-2 and TRBJ2-7, is EAGVAQSPRYKIIEKRQSVAFWCNPISGHATLYWYQQILGQGPKLLIQFQNNGVVDDSQLPKDRFSAERLKGVDSTLKIQPAKLEDSAVYLCASSFGQAYEQYFGPGTRLTVT.

This clonotype was seen a few times. The chain uses TRBV3-1 and TRBJ1-2, with D unclear. V lost 1 base and J 2 bases, leaving 11 bases between the germline ends. Per germline, CDR1 LGHDT and CDR2 YNNKEL (reference sequence). The CDR3 consists of 15 residues. The CDR3 DNA sequence: TGTGCCAGCAGCCAAGGCGCCAACGCAAACTATGGCTACACCTTC. This sequence encodes CASSQGANANYGYTF.

This clonotype was detected many times. The CDR3 spells CASSLDGLAGRIEQYF. The CDR3 region has the DNA TGTGCCAGCAGCTTAGATGGACTAGCGGGAAGAATCGAGCAGTACTTC. The genes are TRBV7-8 and TRBJ2-7; the match to TRBD2 covers 12 bases. Germline V gives CDR1 SGHVS, CDR2 FQNEAQ. Trimming removed 1 base from V and 6 bases from J; junction bases left unmatched: 7. The CDR3 totals 16 residues.

J is TRBJ2-7 and V is TRBV2; 10 nucleotides agree with TRBD1. The CDR3 contains 13 residues. Per germline, CDR1 SNHLY and CDR2 FYNNEI. With V trimmed by 6 bases and J by 5 bases, 4 bases remained unmatched. CDR3 protein: CASRRQGAHEQYF. The CDR3 DNA sequence: TGTGCCAGCAGAAGACAGGGGGCCCACGAGCAGTACTTC.

This clonotype came up many times. The CDR3 DNA sequence: TGCAGCGTTTCATACCCAAGACTCTCTTACAATGAGCAGTTCTTC. This translates into CSVSYPRLSYNEQFF. This sequence joins TRBV29-1 and TRBJ2-1; D gene ambiguous. Germline-derived CDR1 and CDR2 are SQVTM and ANQGSEA. The CDR3 runs 15 residues. V lost 5 bases, J lost 4 bases, and 18 bases lay in between.

At least ten counts were recorded for this clonotype. The chain employs TRBV6-1 and TRBJ1-1; no firm D call. Trimming removed 2 bases from V and 1 base from J, with 2 bases in between. The CDR3 totals 12 residues. Germline assignment: CDR1 MNHNS and CDR2 SASEGT. The CDR3 loop reads CASSEQNTEAFF. The DNA of the CDR3 is TGTGCCAGCAGTGAACAGAACACTGAAGCTTTCTTT.

Many counts were recorded for this clonotype. The CDR3: CSARGLASGDSYEQYF. For the CDR3, the DNA is TGCAGTGCTAGAGGTTTGGCTAGCGGGGATTCCTACGAGCAGTACTTC. The chain carries TRBV20-1 and TRBJ2-7, with 9 bases that match TRBD2. With 1 base clipped from V and 1 base from J, the junction kept 8 bases outside the gene matches. Germline assignment: CDR1 DFQATT and CDR2 SNEGSKA (reference sequence). The CDR3 length is 16 residues.

This clonotype was observed many times. The genes are TRBV11-2 and TRBJ2-7, with TRBD2 identical over 12 bases. The CDR3 runs to 14 residues. From germline, CDR1 is SGHAT and CDR2 FQNNGV. V was pared by 5 bases and J by 5 bases, with 4 bases of the junction left unmatched. CDR3 region: CASSPTSGRDEQYF. Written as DNA, the CDR3 is TGTGCCAGCAGCCCGACTAGCGGGAGAGACGAGCAGTACTTC.

The chain is built from TRBV12-3 or TRBV12-4 and TRBJ2-1; no definite D call. The ends were cut back, 3 bases at V and 11 bases at J, with 14 bases in the middle. This CDR3 is built from 13 residues. CDR3 nucleotides: TGTGCCAGCAGTTTGTCTCTCGTAAGCCAGCAGTTCTTC. Its translation: CASSLSLVSQQFF.

This clonotype has only a few counts. V is TRBV5-1 and J is TRBJ2-2; 10 bases match TRBD2. The V and J ends lost 3 bases and 2 bases, in that order; junction bases with no gene match: 4. CDR3 length equals 16 residues. Germline V CDR1 and CDR2: SGHRS, YFSETQ. CDR3 in DNA: TGCGCCAGCAGCTCAGCGGGAGGGCCAAACACCGGGGAGCTGTTTTTT. Translation: CASSSAGGPNTGELFF.

Notes on this clonotype: A much larger clone sits a single nucleotide away, making a read error possible. The chain combines TRBV7-9 with TRBJ2-1; D unclear. CDR3 length equals 15 residues. CDR1 is SEHNR, CDR2 FQNEAQ, per germline (reference sequence). The chain's CDR3 is CTSSLEPLTYNEQFF. CDR3 DNA sequence: TGTACCAGCAGCTTAGAGCCCCTGACTTACAATGAGCAGTTCTTC.

This clonotype was observed many times. The CDR3 DNA is TGCAGTGCATTCCCCAGCGGGAGGGTTGAGCAGTTCTTC. Protein: CSAFPSGRVEQFF. J is TRBJ2-1 and V is TRBV20-1, with 10 bases identical to TRBD2. This CDR3 is built from 13 residues. Losses at the gene ends were 6 bases for V and 9 bases for J; bases not matched to a gene: 8. Germline CDR1 reads DFQATT; CDR2 reads SNEGSKA (reference sequence).

This clonotype occurred many times. V is TRBV28 and J is TRBJ2-7, with TRBD2 matching over 13 bases. Trimming took 3 bases from V and 2 from J; bases not matched to a gene: 4. This CDR3 comprises 16 residues. Germline loops: CDR1 MDHEN, CDR2 SYDVKM. The CDR3 DNA sequence: TGTGCCAGCAGTTTTCGGACTAGCGGGGGACCCTACGAGCAGTACTTC. As protein: CASSFRTSGGPYEQYF.

This clonotype was picked up one time. With a much larger clone just one base away, this may be a read error. This sequence joins TRBV27 and TRBJ2-1; D might be TRBD2 (6 bases). There are 18 residues in the CDR3. V was clipped by 3 bases and J by 0 bases, with 18 bases between them. Germline V CDR1 and CDR2: MNHEY, SMNVEV (reference sequence). The CDR3 DNA reads as TGTGCCAGCAGTTTCGGGACTCCGCGACAAAACTCCTACAATGAGCAGTTCTTC. Protein sequence: CASSFGTPRQNSYNEQFF.

This clonotype was seen ten or more times. The chain combines TRBV20-1 with TRBJ1-2; D gene unclear. The CDR3 consists of 14 residues. The ends were cut back, 0 bases at V and 5 bases at J, with 13 bases in the middle. Germline CDR1 is DFQATT and CDR2 is SNEGSKA (reference sequence). The CDR3 region is CSARDHGSFYGYTF. The CDR3 DNA reads TGCAGTGCTAGAGATCACGGCAGTTTTTATGGCTACACCTTC.

This clonotype was seen repeatedly, ten times or more. The chain recombines TRBV15 with TRBJ2-7; D is perhaps TRBD1 (5 bases). The germline gives CDR1 LNHNV, CDR2 YYDKDF (reference sequence). The CDR3 length is 15 residues. Trimming pared 4 bases from V and 5 bases from J, leaving 18 bases between. CDR3 sequence: CATSKRGQGMDEQYF. CDR3 in DNA: TGTGCCACCAGCAAGAGAGGTCAGGGCATGGACGAGCAGTACTTC.

This clonotype was picked up many times. The V gene is TRBV14, the J gene TRBJ2-3; D is uncertain. CDR1 SGHDN and CDR2 FVKESK come from the germline V gene. The V gene lost 6 bases and the J gene lost 4 bases, with 11 bases spanning the gap. The CDR3 length is 13 residues. The CDR3 bases are TGTGCCAGCAGTACAATCGCTGCAGATACGCAGTATTTT. The encoded protein is CASSTIAADTQYF.

This clonotype showed up many times. The gene calls are TRBV6-5 and TRBJ1-2; D is possibly TRBD1 (5 bases). Per germline, CDR1 MNHEY and CDR2 SVGAGI. V lost 5 bases, J lost 3 bases, and 16 bases lay in between. CDR3 length equals 15 residues. Here the CDR3 DNA reads TGTGCCAGCAGTCCCAACGGGGGGGAGGACTATGGCTACACCTTC. Protein sequence: CASSPNGGEDYGYTF.

This clonotype has at least ten counts. The CDR3 region is CASSPETGRGTDTQYF. The CDR3 DNA follows: TGTGCCAGTAGTCCCGAGACAGGGAGGGGCACAGATACGCAGTATTTT. V usage is TRBV19 and J usage is TRBJ2-3; perhaps D is TRBD1 or TRBD2 (7 bases each). Germline V gene data show CDR1 as LNHDA and CDR2 as SQIVND (reference sequence). V was clipped by 5 bases and J by 1 base, with 16 bases between them. The CDR3 extends over 16 amino acids.

This clonotype was detected many times. The chain couples TRBV7-8 to TRBJ2-7; the D call may be TRBD1 or TRBD2 (6 bases each). This CDR3 has 17 amino acids. Germline V gives CDR1 SGHVS, CDR2 FQNEAQ. The V end lost 5 bases, the J end lost 6 bases, and 26 bases lay between the germline ends. The CDR3 sequence: CASSPGYGGPSSREQYF. In DNA, the CDR3 is TGTGCCAGCAGCCCCGGTTATGGGGGGCCTAGCTCCCGCGAGCAGTACTTC.

This clonotype showed up many times. This rearrangement joins TRBV6-1 to TRBJ1-1; maybe TRBD1 (5 bases). V was pared by 0 bases and J by 8 bases, with 10 bases between. Germline V gene lookup returns CDR1 MNHNS and CDR2 SASEGT. The CDR3 contains 13 residues. CDR3 loop: CASSEAFDREAFF. For the CDR3, the DNA is TGTGCCAGCAGTGAAGCCTTTGACAGAGAAGCTTTCTTT.

CDR3 in amino acids: CASSWTRFEQFF. The CDR3 DNA is TGTGCCAGCAGCTGGACTAGATTTGAGCAGTTCTTC. The chain uses TRBV14 and TRBJ2-1, with 7 bases that match TRBD2. Germline V lookup: CDR1 SGHDN, CDR2 FVKESK. J was trimmed by 9 bases and V by 5 bases; bases with no gene match: 4. This CDR3 is built from 12 residues.

The chain has TRBV6-5 and TRBJ2-5; D possibly matches TRBD1 or TRBD2 (5 bases each). Trimming removed 4 bases from V and 2 bases from J, with 14 bases in between. This CDR3 has 15 amino acids. Per the germline V gene, CDR1 is MNHEY and CDR2 is SVGAGI. CDR3 protein: CASSLFGTGQETQYF. The CDR3 region has the DNA TGTGCCAGCAGTTTATTCGGGACGGGACAAGAGACCCAGTACTTC.

This clonotype was counted at least ten times. The gene calls are TRBV6-5 and TRBJ1-6, with a tentative D call TRBD1 (5 bases). Germline values: CDR1 MNHEY, CDR2 SVGAGI. The CDR3 length is 12 residues. V lost 8 bases, J lost 10 bases, and 12 bases lay in between. The CDR3 DNA is TGTGCCAGCCAGGGTGGGGGGTCACCCCTCCACTTT. Its translation: CASQGGGSPLHF.

This clonotype was counted between two and nine times. The chain combines TRBV9 with TRBJ2-3, with 8 bases identical to TRBD2. The V and J ends lost 4 bases and 4 bases, in that order; junction bases with no gene match: 8. This CDR3 spans 15 amino acids. Germline CDR1 SGDLS, CDR2 YYNGEE. The CDR3, as DNA: TGTGCCAGCAGCATCCTCTCTAGCGGGCCAGATACGCAGTATTTT. This gives the protein CASSILSSGPDTQYF.